These 27 T cell receptor beta chains were all obtained from the same sample, sequenced in a study of OX40 agonist ivuxolimab in advanced cancers. Library preparation was by the immunoSEQ multiplex PCR assay. Drawn from immuneACCESS, this table holds only the in-frame rearrangements with V and J called that TCRdb kept. Clones are partly lost; checked studies trace under half to an unresolved V gene and leave the rest unexplained. The sample profile shows tens of thousands of clones; 84% of them were found once. The top ten hold 0.95% to 1.3% of the sample. This material consisted of CD4+ or CD8+ T cells sorted from blood, taken in a trial of the OX40 agonist ivuxolimab. The source of these receptors is an adult with an advanced solid tumor such as melanoma, head and neck, liver or kidney cancer.

V gene TRBV29-1 combines with J gene TRBJ2-3; a weak D match, TRBD1 (6 bases). The CDR3 covers 16 residues. Trimming removed 5 bases from V and 0 bases from J, with 18 bases in between. Germline CDR1 reads SQVTM; CDR2 reads ANQGSEA. The CDR3 spells CSVSRGTKSSTDTQYF. CDR3 in DNA: TGCAGCGTTAGTCGAGGGACAAAATCTAGCACAGATACGCAGTATTTT.

The chain joins TRBV19 to TRBJ2-7, with 7 nucleotides matching TRBD2. Germline trimming cut 5 bases from V and 0 bases from J; bases unmatched to any gene: 4. Germline CDR1 and CDR2: LNHDA and SQIVND (reference sequence). This CDR3 contains 14 residues. CDR3 nucleotides: TGTGCCAGTAGTGAAGCGGGACGCTCCTACGAGCAGTACTTC. This encodes CASSEAGRSYEQYF. The full variable domain, its missing parts supplied by reference TRBV19 and TRBJ2-7, is DGGITQSPKYLFRKEGQNVTLSCEQNLNHDAMYWYRQDPGQGLRLIYYSQIVNDFQKGDIAEGYSVSREKKESFPLTVTSAQKNPTAFYLCASSEAGRSYEQYFGPGTRLTVT.

This clone was seen a few times. The rearrangement joins TRBV19 to TRBJ2-3; 9 nucleotides agree with TRBD1. From germline, CDR1 is LNHDA and CDR2 SQIVND (reference sequence). This CDR3 spans 16 amino acids. V dropped 2 bases and J dropped 4; count of bases not matched to a gene: 7. CDR3 DNA sequence: TGTGCCAGTAGTATAACAGGGGGCGCAGGAGCAGATACGCAGTATTTT. The encoded protein is CASSITGGAGADTQYF.

The chain joins TRBV5-1 to TRBJ2-7; D not resolved. The CDR3 runs to 12 residues. V was cut by 5 bases and J by 1 base, with 7 bases left in between. The germline V gene encodes CDR1 SGHRS and CDR2 YFSETQ. This CDR3 is CASSPPSYEQYF. Written as DNA, the CDR3 is TGCGCCAGCAGTCCTCCTTCCTACGAGCAGTACTTC. The full variable domain, rest sourced from reference TRBV5-1 and TRBJ2-7, is KAGVTQTPRYLIKTRGQQVTLSCSPISGHRSVSWYQQTPGQGLQFLFEYFSETQRNKGNFPGRFSGRQFSNSRSEMNVSTLELGDSALYLCASSPPSYEQYFGPGTRLTVT.

The chain combines TRBV7-2 with TRBJ1-1, with TRBD1 identical over 7 bases. The CDR3 covers 12 residues. V gave up 3 bases and J gave up 10 bases; unmatched junction bases: 5. Germline CDR1 and CDR2: SGHTA and FQGNSA. The CDR3 DNA is TGTGCCAGCAGCTTCTACCGACAGGGAGCTTTCTTT. This codes for CASSFYRQGAFF.

As DNA, the CDR3 is TGTGCCAGTAAAACGGGACAGGTGAACACTGAAGCTTTCTTT. Translated, it gives CASKTGQVNTEAFF. The genes are TRBV19 and TRBJ1-1; 8 positions match TRBD1. Germline V gene lookup returns CDR1 LNHDA and CDR2 SQIVND (reference sequence). The length of the CDR3 is 14 residues. V gave up 7 bases and J gave up 0 bases; unmatched junction bases: 4.

The sample holds one count of this clone. The gene calls are TRBV6-6 and TRBJ2-3; 7 bases line up with TRBD2. The germline CDR1 and CDR2 sequences are MNHNY and SVGAGI (reference sequence). The CDR3 extends over 16 amino acids. V shed 4 bases and J 3 bases; nucleotides not matched to a gene: 10. The CDR3 DNA reads as TGTGCCAGCAGTTTCTGGGGGGGATTAATGACAGATACGCAGTATTTT. It codes for CASSFWGGLMTDTQYF.

The rearrangement uses TRBV15 and TRBJ1-6; no reliable D call. Germline V CDR1 and CDR2: LNHNV, YYDKDF (reference sequence). V was pared by 0 bases and J by 11 bases, with 5 bases between. This CDR3 comprises 12 residues. The CDR3 loop reads CATSRDAPPLHF. The CDR3, as DNA: TGTGCCACCAGCAGAGATGCCCCACCCCTCCACTTT.

The V gene is TRBV27, the J gene TRBJ2-5; D ambiguous. V was shortened by 1 base and J by 4 bases, with 7 bases between the two germline ends. The length of the CDR3 is 13 residues. CDR1 and CDR2 from the germline V gene are MNHEY and SMNVEV (reference sequence). The CDR3: CASSLYGRETQYF. The CDR3 nucleotides read TGTGCCAGCAGTTTATACGGGCGAGAGACCCAGTACTTC.

This clone has only one observation. The identical CDR3 is also encoded by other nucleotide sequences in the sample. The chain carries TRBV18 and TRBJ2-1; D is uncertain. Germline CDR1 KGHSH, CDR2 LQKENI. This CDR3 has 11 amino acids. V was shortened by 1 base and J by 7 bases, with 2 bases between the two germline ends. As DNA, the CDR3 is TGTGCCAGCTCACCACGGAATGAGCAGTTCTTC. Translating gives CASSPRNEQFF.

V and J are TRBV10-3 and TRBJ2-1; possibly TRBD2 for D (5 bases). CDR1 and CDR2 (germline): ENHRY, SYGVKD. The CDR3 sequence is 11 residues long. V lost 6 bases and J lost 7, with 7 bases in between. The CDR3 sequence: CAISGENEQFF. The CDR3 DNA follows: TGTGCCATCAGCGGGGAGAATGAGCAGTTCTTC.

The chain recombines TRBV5-4 with TRBJ2-7; weak D call: TRBD1 (6 bases). The V gene's germline CDR1 is SGHNT and CDR2 YYREEE (reference sequence). The CDR3 covers 13 residues. Trimming shortened V by 3 bases and J by 8 bases, and 15 bases separated the two germline ends. CDR3 residues: CASSSRDTFQQYV. CDR3 DNA: TGTGCCAGCAGCTCGAGGGACACTTTCCAGCAGTACGTC.

V usage is TRBV6-5 and J usage is TRBJ2-7; 11 bases match TRBD1. Trimming took 7 bases from V and 6 from J; bases not matched to a gene: 8. Germline V gene lookup returns CDR1 MNHEY and CDR2 SVGAGI. The CDR3 extends over 14 amino acids. CDR3 DNA: TGTGCCAGCACCAGGGACAGGGGGAGTCTCGAGCAGTACTTC. This gives the protein CASTRDRGSLEQYF.

This clone was picked up one time. The chain has TRBV14 and TRBJ1-3, with a weak D call TRBD1 (5 bases). This CDR3 contains 15 residues. The germline gives CDR1 SGHDN, CDR2 FVKESK. V was clipped by 4 bases and J by 1 base, with 11 bases between them. CDR3 amino acids: CASSLRSGSGNTIYF. The CDR3 nucleotides are TGTGCCAGCAGCCTTAGGTCAGGGTCTGGAAACACCATATATTTT.

The chain has TRBV9 and TRBJ2-7, with D perhaps TRBD2 (5 bases). The CDR3 has 15 amino acids. The germline V and J ends were trimmed by 0 bases and 0 bases, with 10 bases remaining between them. The germline V gene has CDR1 SGDLS and CDR2 YYNGEE. CDR3 loop: CASSVGTADSYEQYF. The CDR3 region has the DNA TGTGCCAGCAGCGTAGGAACAGCGGACTCCTACGAGCAGTACTTC.

V usage is TRBV19 and J usage is TRBJ1-2, with D maybe TRBD1 (6 bases). Germline V gene lookup returns CDR1 LNHDA and CDR2 SQIVND (reference sequence). V was cut by 9 bases and J by 9 bases, with 23 bases left in between. The CDR3 totals 14 residues. In DNA form, the CDR3 reads TGTGCCAGCTCCCGGGACACCCGGTCTGATCGCTACACCTTC. As protein: CASSRDTRSDRYTF.

The rearrangement links TRBV10-2 to TRBJ2-2; 8 bases align to TRBD1. Germline values: CDR1 WSHSY, CDR2 SAAADI. V trimming: 7 bases; J trimming: 5 bases; junction bases outside the gene matches: 21. The CDR3 contains 19 residues. CDR3 loop: CASIDSRAQGGKGTGELFF. The CDR3, as DNA: TGCGCCAGCATCGACTCCAGGGCACAGGGGGGAAAGGGAACCGGGGAGCTGTTTTTT.

The CDR3 DNA sequence: TGTGCCAGTAGCTCCGGACAGGGGGGCGACTATGGCTACACCTTC. This gives the protein CASSSGQGGDYGYTF. The V and J genes are TRBV19 and TRBJ1-2; 10 positions agree with TRBD1. Per the germline V gene, CDR1 is LNHDA and CDR2 is SQIVND (reference sequence). Trimming removed 6 bases from V and 3 bases from J; junction bases left unmatched: 7. The CDR3 has 15 amino acids.

This chain connects TRBV7-9 to TRBJ2-7, with 8 bases matching TRBD2. The CDR3 consists of 14 residues. V lost 4 bases to trimming and J lost 0 bases; unmatched junction nucleotides: 2. Germline assignment: CDR1 SEHNR and CDR2 FQNEAQ (reference sequence). In DNA form, the CDR3 reads TGTGCCAGCAGCTCGGGGGGGAGCTCCTACGAGCAGTACGTC. It encodes CASSSGGSSYEQYV.

V gene TRBV9 combines with J gene TRBJ2-7; no clear D. Trimming stripped 1 base from V and 0 bases from J, with 11 bases between. The CDR3 covers 15 residues. Germline-derived CDR1 and CDR2 are SGDLS and YYNGEE. CDR3 nucleotides: TGTGCCAGCAGCGTAAGAGGTGATAGCTCCTACGAGCAGTACGTC. Amino acid sequence: CASSVRGDSSYEQYV.

The chain has TRBV28 and TRBJ1-1; D not resolved. Germline V gene lookup returns CDR1 MDHEN and CDR2 SYDVKM. The CDR3 is made up of 11 amino acids. The V end lost 7 bases, the J end lost 1 base, and 4 bases lay between the germline ends. The CDR3 coding sequence is TGTGCCAGCAATGAGAACACTGAAGCTTTCTTT. This gives the protein CASNENTEAFF.

The rearrangement uses TRBV1 and TRBJ2-3; TRBD1, the table's D call, was not compared with the DNA. TRBV1 is flagged as a pseudogene. CDR3 length equals 21 residues. The DNA of the CDR3 is TGCACCAGCAGCCACCCAAACCCGGGACAGGGGCCCGAAACTAGCACAGATACGCAGTATTTT. Its translation is CTSSHPNPGQGPETSTDTQYF.

This chain joins TRBV29-1 and TRBJ1-1; weak D call: TRBD1 (6 bases). V dropped 6 bases and J dropped 2 bases, with 16 bases sitting between them. CDR1 and CDR2 from the germline V gene are SQVTM and ANQGSEA. The CDR3 spans 14 residues. CDR3 in amino acids: CSVSRGWGNTEAFF. CDR3 nucleotides: TGCAGCGTCTCGAGGGGGTGGGGAAACACTGAAGCTTTCTTT.

V and J are TRBV7-8 and TRBJ2-2; tentatively, D is TRBD2 (6 bases). The CDR3 contains 16 residues. Germline V CDR1 and CDR2: SGHVS, FQNEAQ. V shed 1 base and J shed 5 bases, with 14 bases lying between them. CDR3 nucleotides: TGTGCCAGCAGCTTAGGAGTTAGCGGCCTAACCGGGGAGCTGTTTTTT. Protein product: CASSLGVSGLTGELFF.

The V and J genes are TRBV25-1 and TRBJ1-2, with 7 bases identical to TRBD1. In germline, CDR1 is MGHDK, CDR2 SYGVNS. With V trimmed by 6 bases and J by 6 bases, 1 base remained unmatched. CDR3 length equals 11 residues. DNA of the CDR3: TGTGCCAGCAGAACAGGGGATGGCTACACCTTC. It translates to CASRTGDGYTF.

V and J are TRBV5-4 and TRBJ1-3; D uncertain. The ends were cut back, 2 bases at V and 4 bases at J, with 13 bases in the middle. Germline CDR1 is SGHNT and CDR2 is YYREEE (reference sequence). CDR3 size: 15 residues. The CDR3 DNA is TGTGCCAGCAGCTTTCAGGAAAGAGGGGGAAACACCATATATTTT. It is translated as CASSFQERGGNTIYF.

The rearrangement links TRBV6-1 to TRBJ1-3; D gene ambiguous. V lost 2 bases and J 0 bases, leaving 17 bases between the germline ends. In germline, CDR1 is MNHNS, CDR2 SASEGT. The CDR3 covers 18 residues. The DNA for the CDR3 is TGTGCCAGCAGTGAAAATAATGGAATCTACATCTCTGGAAACACCATATATTTT. Its protein is CASSENNGIYISGNTIYF.